This T cell receptor (beta chain) stems from a study of T-cell reconstitution after alpha-beta-depleted transplantation in children. Unique molecular identifiers were incorporated into the prepared TCRbeta library. MiXCR, run by TCRdb on the PCR reads, gives a single entry per CDR3 protein. The profile shows about 610,000 distinct CDR3 sequences, 8% to 11% of them singletons. This clonotype was seen ten or more times. The source of this sequence is a human donor who donated a stem cell graft to a child with acute myeloid leukemia. The sequencing here drew on PBMCs from the stem cell graft donor, taken from the stem cell graft.

In DNA, the CDR3 is TGTGCCTCCCTAGAACGGGTGTCAGGAAACACCATATATTTT. Translating it yields CASLERVSGNTIYF. This sequence joins TRBV12-3 or TRBV12-4 and TRBJ1-3, with D unresolved. The CDR3 is 14 residues long. The V end was cut by 11 bases, the J end by 4 bases, with 18 bases between.